Sequencing of this TCR beta chain was carried out in a study of monozygotic twins with inflammatory bowel disease. Study results and caveats: Backing was not found for a single strong signal or clonotype associated with IBD.

Note on this clonotype: Its specificity is unknown.

Starting material for each TCR library was 3,500 to 4,000 ng of total RNA. Researchers ran eight separate cDNA reactions for each sample. The unique tags termed UMIs, each holding a 6-nucleotide sample barcode, were added by means of template switching. TCRdb reprocessed the 5' RACE reads and stores each CDR3 protein as one record, lacking DNA. The data show tens of thousands of distinct CDR3 sequences, and the top ten clones hold less than 8%. Germline CDR1 is SGHAT and CDR2 is FQNNGV. The CDR3 is made up of 15 amino acids. The rearrangement joins TRBV11-2 to TRBJ1-2; with no DNA, the TCRdb D assignment of TRBD1 cannot be verified. This sequence was found in a human donor with ulcerative colitis or Crohn's disease, or a healthy co-twin of an affected twin (not recorded which). Sample: blood. The CDR3 loop is CASSLSPETVYGYTF.